The 17 T cell receptor beta chains presented below share a single source sample, sequenced in a study of regulatory T cells in long-lasting Graves disease (dated by TCRdb to about 2021). Libraries came from multiplex PCR. These reads were obtained on an Illumina HiSeq 4000. CDR3 regions were amplified by Arm-PCR with iRepertoire HTBI primers to construct TCR beta libraries. The public reads were quality trimmed at Q25 with fastp and then assembled into clones with MiXCR by TCRdb, keeping productive beta chains. Rows are unified per CDR3 protein, each entry keeping the most common DNA and genes. Across this sample there are 400,000 to 500,000 distinct CDR3 sequences, with about a sixth seen only once. The leading ten clones occupy 23% of the sample. The meaning of the sample's time point label: newly diagnosed GD, antithyroid drugs for less than 3 months. RNA was extracted from PBMCs in TRIzol for both TCR sequencing and RNA sequencing.

These data also featured in a second study, about T cells in Graves' hyperthyroidism and ophthalmopathy.

Specimen: peripheral blood mononuclear cells (PBMCs), collected at new diagnosis, from a patient treated with antithyroid drugs. The receptors here all came from a woman in her late teens or twenties with Graves disease. Donor details come from another sample of the same person, matched by shared clones.

This clonotype was recorded a few times. This sequence joins TRBV6-1 and TRBJ1-5; 10 bases fit TRBD1. Trimming took 1 base from V and 5 from J; bases not matched to a gene: 5. Germline V CDR1 and CDR2: MNHNS, SASEGT. This CDR3 spans 16 amino acids. The CDR3 DNA sequence: TGTGCCAGCAGTGAAGAATTGGGGACAGGGGATCAGCCCCAGCATTTT. This sequence encodes CASSEELGTGDQPQHF.

This chain joins TRBV9 and TRBJ2-1; TRBD2 matches 7 bases. With V trimmed by 3 bases and J by 7 bases, 10 bases remained unmatched. The CDR3 contains 15 residues. Germline V gene sequence: CDR1 SGDLS, CDR2 YYNGEE. The CDR3, as DNA: TGTGCCAGCAGCGGCGAGCGGGGACGTTTAAATGAGCAGTTCTTC. It specifies CASSGERGRLNEQFF.

This clonotype was observed at least ten times. The chain combines TRBV7-2 with TRBJ2-7; possibly TRBD2 for D (5 bases). The CDR3 loop spans 15 amino acids. V was pared by 5 bases and J by 4 bases, with 18 bases between. In germline, CDR1 is SGHTA, CDR2 FQGNSA. The CDR3 nucleotides read TGTGCCAGCAGCCCACACGGGATGTCTCCATACGAGCAGTACTTC. As protein: CASSPHGMSPYEQYF.

The count of this clonotype is one. Since a much larger clone is just one base distant, this may be a read error. This chain links TRBV5-5 with TRBJ2-3; D unresolved. The length of the CDR3 is 14 residues. CDR1 and CDR2 (germline): SGHKS, YYEKEE (reference sequence). The CDR3 spells CASSFLDRTDTLYF. CDR3 sequence (DNA): TGTGCCAGCAGCTTCTTGGACCGCACAGATACGCTGTATTTT.

As to this clonotype: With a much larger clone just one base away, this may be a read error. The chain employs TRBV9 and TRBJ2-3; 12 nucleotides align to TRBD2. Germline V gene sequence: CDR1 SGDLS, CDR2 YYNGEE. The CDR3 loop spans 18 amino acids. For the CDR3, the DNA is TGTGCCAGCAGCGTAGTTGGACTAGCGGGAACCAGCACAGATACGCGGTATTTT. Protein sequence: CASSVVGLAGTSTDTRYF.

The rearrangement uses TRBV19 and TRBJ2-3; TRBD1 aligns across 10 bases. The CDR3 length is 19 residues. Germline lookup yields CDR1 LNHDA and CDR2 SQIVND (reference sequence). Trimming cost V 2 bases and J 3 bases; bases outside gene matches: 14. The CDR3 is CASSISPAGTGDVTDTQYF. The CDR3 DNA reads TGTGCCAGTAGTATATCCCCGGCCGGGACAGGGGACGTTACAGATACGCAGTATTTT.

This clonotype was seen at least ten times. This may stem from a read error, because a much larger clone lies one nucleotide away. This rearrangement joins TRBV7-9 to TRBJ2-3; D not certain. Germline CDR1 and CDR2: SEHNR and FQNEAQ (reference sequence). The CDR3 is 12 amino acids. V lost 4 bases and J 2 bases, leaving 4 bases between the germline ends. CDR3 in DNA: TGTGCCAGCAGCTACTACACAGATACGCAGTATTTT. Its translation is CASSYYTDTQYF. Supplemented by reference TRBV7-9 and TRBJ2-3, the full variable domain reads DTGVSQNPRHKITKRGQNVTFRCDPISEHNRLYWYRQTLGQGPEFLTYFQNEAQLEKSRLLSDRFSAERPKGSFSTLEIQRTEQGDSAMYLCASSYYTDTQYFGPGTRLTVL.

This clonotype was seen many times. The rearrangement joins TRBV12-3 or TRBV12-4 to TRBJ2-7; D is unresolved. The V end lost 6 bases, the J end lost 3 bases, and 9 bases lay between the germline ends. This CDR3 is built from 12 residues. The chain's CDR3 is CASRNVNYEQYF. The CDR3 nucleotides read TGTGCCAGCAGGAACGTAAACTACGAGCAGTACTTC.

The table lists this clonotype with many counts. The chain uses TRBV4-1 and TRBJ2-7; 7 bases are shared with TRBD1. J was trimmed by 4 bases and V by 3 bases; bases with no gene match: 0. Germline-derived CDR1 and CDR2 are MGHRA and YSYEKL. This CDR3 contains 12 residues. In nucleotides, the CDR3 is TGCGCCAGCAGCCAGACAGGGTACGAGCAGTACTTC. This sequence encodes CASSQTGYEQYF.

The chain is built from TRBV29-1 and TRBJ2-1, with TRBD1 identical over 7 bases. The CDR3 totals 15 residues. Germline V gene sequence: CDR1 SQVTM, CDR2 ANQGSEA. Trimming at V came to 6 bases and at J to 5 bases, leaving 13 bases not matched to a gene. CDR3 DNA sequence: TGCAGCGTAGATTTCGGGACAGTGGGCCACAATGAGCAGTTCTTC. This gives the protein CSVDFGTVGHNEQFF.

The sample holds many counts of this clonotype. The chain joins TRBV28 to TRBJ2-1; 10 bases are shared with TRBD2. Germline CDR1 is MDHEN and CDR2 is SYDVKM. With V trimmed by 7 bases and J by 5 bases, 8 bases remained unmatched. CDR3 size: 15 residues. This chain's CDR3 is CASTTAGGRDNEQFF. The CDR3 DNA is TGTGCCAGCACGACAGCGGGAGGGCGGGACAATGAGCAGTTCTTC.

The sample holds many counts of this clonotype. This chain uses TRBV11-3 with TRBJ2-3; 7 positions agree with TRBD2. The V gene end was trimmed by 5 bases and the J gene end by 0 bases; junction bases not matched to a gene: 11. There are 17 residues in the CDR3. Germline values: CDR1 SGHNT, CDR2 YENEEA. The CDR3 sequence: CASSKLRGEISTDTQYF. CDR3 DNA sequence: TGTGCCAGCAGCAAATTACGGGGGGAGATTAGCACAGATACGCAGTATTTT.

Of note for this clonotype: One base away lies a much larger clone, so this may be a sequencing read error. The chain uses TRBV2 and TRBJ1-5; D unresolved. Germline loops: CDR1 SNHLY, CDR2 FYNNEI. The CDR3 covers 15 residues. The CDR3 DNA reads TGTGCCAGCAGCCACCGGGGAGCGACCTCACAGCCCCGGCATTTT. This gives the protein CASSHRGATSQPRHF.

This clonotype came up many times. This rearrangement joins TRBV20-1 to TRBJ2-7; 7 bases map to TRBD2. V shed 4 bases and J 3 bases; nucleotides not matched to a gene: 3. Germline CDR1 DFQATT, CDR2 SNEGSKA (reference sequence). The CDR3 has 12 amino acids. The CDR3 spells CSATERDYEQYF. Here the CDR3 DNA reads TGCAGTGCTACGGAGCGGGACTACGAGCAGTACTTC.

This clonotype was observed many times. The chain is built from TRBV28 and TRBJ1-1, with D uncertain. Per germline, CDR1 MDHEN and CDR2 SYDVKM. This CDR3 comprises 13 residues. Trimming took off 2 bases at V and 4 bases at J, with 8 bases between the two ends. The DNA for the CDR3 is TGTGCCAGCAGTTTAAATACCGGCACTGAAGCTTTCTTT. It specifies CASSLNTGTEAFF.

Only a few counts were recorded for this clonotype. J is TRBJ2-5 and V is TRBV12-3 or TRBV12-4; 9 bases map to TRBD2. The CDR3 has 15 residues. Unmatched junction bases numbered 8, after V lost 5 bases and J lost 4 bases. CDR3 DNA sequence: TGTGCCAGCAGTATTCTAGCGGGAAAAGGAGAGACCCAGTACTTC. As protein: CASSILAGKGETQYF.

This clonotype has at least ten counts. An end of the junction differs from the germline gene, which may be a read error. V usage is TRBV12-3 or TRBV12-4 and J usage is TRBJ1-1; D remains ambiguous. The CDR3 has 13 amino acids. In DNA, the CDR3 is TGTACCAGCAGTTCCCTTACGAACACTGAAGCTTTCTTT. It yields the protein CTSSSLTNTEAFF.